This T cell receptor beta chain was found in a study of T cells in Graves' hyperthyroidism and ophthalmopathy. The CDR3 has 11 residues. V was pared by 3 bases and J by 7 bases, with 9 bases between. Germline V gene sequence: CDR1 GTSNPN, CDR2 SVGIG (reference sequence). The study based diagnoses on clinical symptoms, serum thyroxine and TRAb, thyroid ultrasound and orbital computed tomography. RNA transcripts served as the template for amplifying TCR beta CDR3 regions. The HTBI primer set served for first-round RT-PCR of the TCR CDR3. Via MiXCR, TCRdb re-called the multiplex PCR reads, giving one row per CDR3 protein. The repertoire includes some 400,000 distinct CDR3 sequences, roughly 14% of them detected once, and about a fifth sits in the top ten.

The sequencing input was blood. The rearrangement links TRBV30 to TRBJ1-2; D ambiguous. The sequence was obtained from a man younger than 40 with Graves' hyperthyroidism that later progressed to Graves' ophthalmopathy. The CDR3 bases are TGTGCCTGGAGGGATAATTCTGGCTACACCTTC. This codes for CAWRDNSGYTF.